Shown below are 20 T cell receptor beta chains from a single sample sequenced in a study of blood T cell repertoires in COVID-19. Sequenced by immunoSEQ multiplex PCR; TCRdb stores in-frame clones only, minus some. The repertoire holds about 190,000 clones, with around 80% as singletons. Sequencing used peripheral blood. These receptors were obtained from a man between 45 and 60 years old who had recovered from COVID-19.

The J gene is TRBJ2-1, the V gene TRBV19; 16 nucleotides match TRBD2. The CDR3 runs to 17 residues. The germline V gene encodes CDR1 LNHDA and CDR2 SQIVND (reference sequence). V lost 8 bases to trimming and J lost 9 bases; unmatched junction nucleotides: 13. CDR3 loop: CASGRGTSGRASGEQFF. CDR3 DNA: TGTGCCAGTGGGCGGGGGACTAGCGGGAGGGCCTCGGGTGAGCAGTTCTTC.

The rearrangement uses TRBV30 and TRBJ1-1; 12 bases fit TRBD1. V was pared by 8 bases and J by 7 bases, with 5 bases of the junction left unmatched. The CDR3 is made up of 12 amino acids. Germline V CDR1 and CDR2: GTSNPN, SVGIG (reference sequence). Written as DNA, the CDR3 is TGTGCCCGGGGACAGGGGGCTGGTGAAGCTTTCTTT. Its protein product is CARGQGAGEAFF.

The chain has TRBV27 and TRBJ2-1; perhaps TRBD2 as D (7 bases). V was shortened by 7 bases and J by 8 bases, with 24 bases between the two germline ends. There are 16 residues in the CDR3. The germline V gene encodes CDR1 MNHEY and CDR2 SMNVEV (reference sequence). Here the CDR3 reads CASTTPGGGSIYEQFF. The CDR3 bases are TGTGCCAGCACCACACCCGGGGGCGGGAGTATTTATGAGCAGTTCTTC.

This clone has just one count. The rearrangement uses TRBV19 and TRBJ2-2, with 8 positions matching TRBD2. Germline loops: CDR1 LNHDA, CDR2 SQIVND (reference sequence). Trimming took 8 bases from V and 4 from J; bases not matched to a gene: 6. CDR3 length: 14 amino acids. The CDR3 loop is CASRGGMFTGELFF. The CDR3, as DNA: TGTGCCAGTCGGGGGGGGATGTTCACCGGGGAGCTGTTTTTT.

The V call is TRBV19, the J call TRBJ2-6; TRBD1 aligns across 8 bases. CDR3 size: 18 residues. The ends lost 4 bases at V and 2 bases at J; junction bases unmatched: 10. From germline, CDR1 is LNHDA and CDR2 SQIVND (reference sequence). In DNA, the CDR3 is TGTGCCAGTAGTACCCGGACAGGGAGAGGTACTGGGGCCAACGTCCTGACTTTC. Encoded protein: CASSTRTGRGTGANVLTF.

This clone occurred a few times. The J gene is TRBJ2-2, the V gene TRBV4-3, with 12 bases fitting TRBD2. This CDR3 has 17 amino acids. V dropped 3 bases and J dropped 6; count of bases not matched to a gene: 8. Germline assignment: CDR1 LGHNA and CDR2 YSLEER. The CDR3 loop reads CASSQALAGGQSGELFF. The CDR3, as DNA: TGCGCCAGCAGCCAGGCCCTAGCGGGAGGGCAATCCGGGGAGCTGTTTTTT.

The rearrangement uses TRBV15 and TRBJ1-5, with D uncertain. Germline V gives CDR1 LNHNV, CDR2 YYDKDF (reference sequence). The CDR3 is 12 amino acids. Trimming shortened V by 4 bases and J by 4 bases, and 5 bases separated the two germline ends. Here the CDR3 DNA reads TGTGCCACCAGCACCCCTAATCAGCCCCAGCATTTT. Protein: CATSTPNQPQHF.

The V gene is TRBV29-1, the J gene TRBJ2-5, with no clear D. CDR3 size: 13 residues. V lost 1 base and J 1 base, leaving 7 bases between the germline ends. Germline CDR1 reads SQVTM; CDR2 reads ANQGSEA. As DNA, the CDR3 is TGCAGCGTTGAAGTCACCAGCCAAGAGACCCAGTACTTC. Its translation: CSVEVTSQETQYF.

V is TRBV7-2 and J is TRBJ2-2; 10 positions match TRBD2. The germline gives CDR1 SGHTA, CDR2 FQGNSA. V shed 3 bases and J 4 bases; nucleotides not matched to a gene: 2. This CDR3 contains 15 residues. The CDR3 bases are TGTGCCAGCAGCTTCGGACTAGCGGTCACCGGGGAGCTGTTTTTT. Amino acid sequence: CASSFGLAVTGELFF.

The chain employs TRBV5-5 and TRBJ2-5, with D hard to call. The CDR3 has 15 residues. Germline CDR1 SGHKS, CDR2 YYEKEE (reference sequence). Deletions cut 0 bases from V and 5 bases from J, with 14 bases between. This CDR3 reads CASSLVGGDGETQYF. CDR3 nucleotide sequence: TGTGCCAGCAGCTTGGTAGGTGGAGATGGCGAGACCCAGTACTTC.

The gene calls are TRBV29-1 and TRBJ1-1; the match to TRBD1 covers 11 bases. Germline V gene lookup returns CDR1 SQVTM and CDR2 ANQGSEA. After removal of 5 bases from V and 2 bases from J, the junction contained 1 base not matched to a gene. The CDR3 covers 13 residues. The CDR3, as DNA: TGCAGCGTTCGGACAGGGGGCAACACTGAAGCTTTCTTT. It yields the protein CSVRTGGNTEAFF.

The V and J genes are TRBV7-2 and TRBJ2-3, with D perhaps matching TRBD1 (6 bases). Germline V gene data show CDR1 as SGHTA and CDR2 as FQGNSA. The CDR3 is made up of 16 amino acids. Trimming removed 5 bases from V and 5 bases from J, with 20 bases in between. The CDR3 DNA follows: TGTGCCAGCAGCGGCCTCAGGGGAGCCCGTGGAGATACGCAGTATTTT. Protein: CASSGLRGARGDTQYF.

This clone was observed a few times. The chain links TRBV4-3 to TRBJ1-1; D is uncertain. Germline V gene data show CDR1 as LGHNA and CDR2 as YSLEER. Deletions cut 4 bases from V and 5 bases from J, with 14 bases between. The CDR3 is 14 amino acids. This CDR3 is CASSLEVFRTEAFF. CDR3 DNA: TGCGCCAGCAGCCTAGAGGTTTTCAGGACTGAAGCTTTCTTT.

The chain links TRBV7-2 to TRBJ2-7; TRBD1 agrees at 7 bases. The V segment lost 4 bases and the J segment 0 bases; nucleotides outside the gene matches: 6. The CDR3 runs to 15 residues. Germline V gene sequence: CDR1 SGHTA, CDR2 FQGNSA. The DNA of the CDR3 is TGTGCCAGCAGCTCGATCGGGACAGCCTCCTACGAGCAGTACTTC. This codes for CASSSIGTASYEQYF.

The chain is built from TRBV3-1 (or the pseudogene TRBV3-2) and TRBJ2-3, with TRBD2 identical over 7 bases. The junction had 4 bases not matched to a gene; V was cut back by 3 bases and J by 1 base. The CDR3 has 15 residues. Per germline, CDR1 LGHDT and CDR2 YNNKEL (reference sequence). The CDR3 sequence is CASSHSRGGTDTQYF. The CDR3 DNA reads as TGTGCCAGCAGCCATTCACGGGGGGGCACAGATACGCAGTATTTT.

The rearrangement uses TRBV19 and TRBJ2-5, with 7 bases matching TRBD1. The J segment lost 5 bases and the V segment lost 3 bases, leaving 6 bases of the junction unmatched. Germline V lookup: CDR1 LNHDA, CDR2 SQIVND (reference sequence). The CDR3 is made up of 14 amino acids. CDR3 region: CASSIGQVGETQYF. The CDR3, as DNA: TGTGCCAGTAGTATCGGACAGGTCGGGGAGACCCAGTACTTC. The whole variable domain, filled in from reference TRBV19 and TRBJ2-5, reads DGGITQSPKYLFRKEGQNVTLSCEQNLNHDAMYWYRQDPGQGLRLIYYSQIVNDFQKGDIAEGYSVSREKKESFPLTVTSAQKNPTAFYLCASSIGQVGETQYFGPGTRLLVL.

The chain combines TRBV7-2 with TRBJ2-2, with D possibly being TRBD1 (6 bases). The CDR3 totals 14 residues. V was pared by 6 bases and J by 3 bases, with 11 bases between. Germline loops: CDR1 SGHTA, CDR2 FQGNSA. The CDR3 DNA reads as TGTGCCAGCAGGGTCCAGGGGTACACCGGGGAGCTGTTTTTT. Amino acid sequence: CASRVQGYTGELFF.

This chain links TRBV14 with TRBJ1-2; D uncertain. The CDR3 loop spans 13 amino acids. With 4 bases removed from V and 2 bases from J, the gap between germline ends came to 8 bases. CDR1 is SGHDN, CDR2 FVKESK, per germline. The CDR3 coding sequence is TGTGCCAGCAGCCGGACTCGGAACTATGGCTACACCTTC. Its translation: CASSRTRNYGYTF.

Here the CDR3 DNA reads TGCAGTGCTAGTTATGGCTACAGGCCGAACATTCAGTACTTC. It specifies CSASYGYRPNIQYF. The V and J genes are TRBV20-1 and TRBJ2-4; D may be TRBD1 (5 bases). V gave up 3 bases and J gave up 7 bases, with 16 bases separating them. The CDR3 contains 14 residues. Germline CDR1 DFQATT, CDR2 SNEGSKA (reference sequence).

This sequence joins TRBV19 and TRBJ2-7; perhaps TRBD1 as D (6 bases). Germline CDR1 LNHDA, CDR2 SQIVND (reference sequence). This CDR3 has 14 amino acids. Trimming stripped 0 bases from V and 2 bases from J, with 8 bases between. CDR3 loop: CASSIETGAYEQYF. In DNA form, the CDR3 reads TGTGCCAGTAGTATAGAGACAGGAGCCTACGAGCAGTACTTC.